The T cell receptor (beta chain) described here comes from a study of blood T cell repertoires in COVID-19. Study at large: Samples came from the United States, Italy and Spain, spanning acute and convalescent COVID-19. The analysed material was cDNA or gDNA that came from T cells, B-cell-depleted T cells, or PBMCs.

Per the study methods: Scientists estimated how many nucleated cells there were by amplifying reference gene primers. Profiled with immunoSEQ multiplex PCR; TCRdb holds only in-frame clones, not every one. The DNA gave D and trimming, while V, J and clone size come from that table. The repertoire holds a few hundred thousand clones, more than 75% seen once, with 9% to 15% in the top ten. The receptor was derived from an elderly man with acute or convalescent COVID-19. The material sequenced was peripheral blood.

The CDR3 here is CASSPWTGGHGYTF. In DNA form, the CDR3 reads TGTGCCAGCTCACCTTGGACAGGGGGACATGGCTACACCTTC. The V call is TRBV18, the J call TRBJ1-2, with 10 bases aligning to TRBD1. The junction had 4 bases not matched to a gene; V was cut back by 3 bases and J by 6 bases. The V gene's germline CDR1 is KGHSH and CDR2 LQKENI. The CDR3 has 14 residues.